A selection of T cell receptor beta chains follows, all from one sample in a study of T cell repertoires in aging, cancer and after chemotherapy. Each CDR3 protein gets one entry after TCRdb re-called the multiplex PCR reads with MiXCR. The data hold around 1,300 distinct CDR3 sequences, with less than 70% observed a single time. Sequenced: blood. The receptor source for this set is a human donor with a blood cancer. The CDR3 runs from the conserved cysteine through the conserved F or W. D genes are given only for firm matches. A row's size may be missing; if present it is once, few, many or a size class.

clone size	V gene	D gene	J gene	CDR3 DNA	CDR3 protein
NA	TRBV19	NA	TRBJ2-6	TGTGCCAGTAGTATAGGTATATTTGGGGCCAACGTCCTGACTTTC	CASSIGIFGANVLTF
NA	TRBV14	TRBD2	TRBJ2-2	TGTGCCAGCAGCCCAAAACCCCGAGGCGGGGGGACTACGAACACCGGGGAGCTGTTTTTT	CASSPKPRGGGTTNTGELFF
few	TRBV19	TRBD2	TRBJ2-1	TGTGCCAGTAGTATTTGGCTAGCGGGGCCCTCCTACAATGAGCAGTTCTTC	CASSIWLAGPSYNEQFF
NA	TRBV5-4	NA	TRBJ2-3	TGTGCCAGCAGCTTGCGGCAGGGGCGAGGGACAGATACGCAGTATTTT	CASSLRQGRGTDTQYF
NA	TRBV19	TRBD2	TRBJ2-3	TGTGCCAGTAGTACTGCGGGGGGATTCACAGATACGCAGTATTTT	CASSTAGGFTDTQYF
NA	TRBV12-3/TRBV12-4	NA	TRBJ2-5	TGTGCCAGCAGTTTAGGTCCGGAAGAGACCCAGTACTTC	CASSLGPEETQYF
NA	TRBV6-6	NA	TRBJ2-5	TGTGCCAGCAGTGAATCCGGAGAGACCCAGTACTTC	CASSESGETQYF
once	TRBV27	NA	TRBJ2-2	TGTGCCAGCAGTTTACAACCAAACTGGGGGGAGCTGTTTTTT	CASSLQPNWGELFF
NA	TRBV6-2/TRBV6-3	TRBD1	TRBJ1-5	TGTGCCAGCAGTTACTCGACCGGACAGGGCATCAATCAGCCCCAGCATTTT	CASSYSTGQGINQPQHF
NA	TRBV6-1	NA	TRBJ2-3	TGTGCCAGCACCGCAAATACAGATGGTTCCGCAGATACGCAGTATTTT	CASTANTDGSADTQYF
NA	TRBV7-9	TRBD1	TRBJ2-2	TGTGCCAGCAGCTTGGGGACAGGGTACACCGGGGAGCTGTTTTTT	CASSLGTGYTGELFF
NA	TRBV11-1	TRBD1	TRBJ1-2	TGTGCCAGCAGCCGACAGGGGGAAGCCTATGGCTACACCTTC	CASSRQGEAYGYTF
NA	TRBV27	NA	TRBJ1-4	TGTGCCAGCAGTTTACGGTACGGCAGTCGCACTAATGAAAAACTGTTTTTT	CASSLRYGSRTNEKLFF
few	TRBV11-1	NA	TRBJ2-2	TGTGCCAGCAGCTTAGGGGCGGGGACACCCAGACTCACCGGGGAGCTGTTTTTT	CASSLGAGTPRLTGELFF
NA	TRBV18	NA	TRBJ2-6	TGTGCCAGCTCACCACGCACAGCCATTTCTGGGGCCAACGTCCTGACTTTC	CASSPRTAISGANVLTF
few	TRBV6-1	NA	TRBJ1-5	TGTGCCAGCAGTGAGATGGGGCCCCAGCATTTT	CASSEMGPQHF
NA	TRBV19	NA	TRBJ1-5	TGTGCCAGTCATGCCGAAAGCCGGGGCAATCAGCCCCAGCATTTT	CASHAESRGNQPQHF
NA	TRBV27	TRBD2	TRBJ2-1	TGTGCCAGCAGTCGGGGGGCGACTAGCGACTATGAGCAGTTCTTC	CASSRGATSDYEQFF
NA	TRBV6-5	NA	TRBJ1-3	TGTGCCATTGAGACGGTGGGCTCTGGAAACACCATATATTTT	CAIETVGSGNTIYF
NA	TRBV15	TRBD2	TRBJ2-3	TGTGCCACCAGAGAGGAACTAGCGGGGGGCAGGGATACGCAGTATTTT	CATREELAGGRDTQYF
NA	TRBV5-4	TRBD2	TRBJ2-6	TGTGCCAGCAGCCCGCGAGGGACTACCTACTCTGGGGCCAACGTCCTGACTTTC	CASSPRGTTYSGANVLTF
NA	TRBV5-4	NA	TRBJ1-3	TGTGCCAGCAGCTCGACGGCTTATGGAAACACCATATATTTT	CASSSTAYGNTIYF
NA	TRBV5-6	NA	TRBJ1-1	TGTGCCAGCACGGGGGGTACCACTGAAGCTTTCTTT	CASTGGTTEAFF
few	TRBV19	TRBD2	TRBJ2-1	TGTGCCAGTAGTATGCTAGCGGGGGGGCTATACAATGAGCAGTTCTTC	CASSMLAGGLYNEQFF
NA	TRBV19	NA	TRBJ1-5	TGTGCCAGTAGTCTGCAGGGGCTTAGCGATCAGCCCCAGCATTTT	CASSLQGLSDQPQHF
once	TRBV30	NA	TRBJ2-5	TGTGCCTGGAGTAGTCTACAAGAGACCCAGTACTTC	CAWSSLQETQYF
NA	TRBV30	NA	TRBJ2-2	TGTGCCTGGAGTGTACTGAGCGGGGAGCTGTTTTTT	CAWSVLSGELFF